The rows below give T cell receptor beta chains drawn from one sample of a study of blood T cell repertoires in COVID-19. This table comes from immunoSEQ multiplex PCR, and its TCRdb copy is limited to in-frame clones, with some not included. The sample yields 150,000 to 200,000 clones, 86% seen once. The sample was peripheral blood. These receptors came from a woman aged 25 to 39 with active or convalescent COVID-19. The conserved cysteine and the conserved F or W are not part of the CDR3 here.

TRBV5-1	ASSLAGQPTYEQY
TRBV2	ASGRTRGPGDTQY
TRBV18	ASFGDSHEKLF
TRBV18	ASSPVAPWGDTEAF
TRBV7-9	ASSPDFQGNTDTQY
TRBV3-1/TRBV3-2	ASRGGGPIISYEQY
TRBV11-2	ASSLVGQVGVLDEQF
TRBV28	ASSPWTSGSAYEQY
TRBV19	ASSIRTGGNTEAF
TRBV19	ASSTWAGSYNEQF
TRBV18	ASSPNSRDTEAF
TRBV28	ASKLGQVNYGYT
TRBV28	ASRSSGGETDTQY
TRBV5-4	ASSGGQVPSYEQY
TRBV6-4	ASRTDWNTGELF
TRBV18	ASSLGQGSSGNTIY